The 27 T cell receptor beta chains below all came from one sample that was sequenced in a study of blood T cell repertoires in COVID-19. Clones were sequenced by immunoSEQ multiplex PCR, and TCRdb holds only the in-frame ones, with some missing. The sample carries tens of thousands of clones, 81% recorded once. The sequenced sample was peripheral blood. These receptor sequences come from an elderly man with COVID-19, enrolled during active disease.

V and J are TRBV6-2 or TRBV6-3 and TRBJ1-2; 7 bases are shared with TRBD1. The CDR3 is 13 residues long. The J segment lost 2 bases and the V segment lost 5 bases, leaving 2 bases of the junction unmatched. The V gene's germline CDR1 is MNHEY and CDR2 SVGEGT. CDR3 in amino acids: CASSTTGNYGYTF. The CDR3 region has the DNA TGTGCCAGCAGTACGACAGGGAACTATGGCTACACCTTC.

This chain connects TRBV12-3 or TRBV12-4 to TRBJ1-1, with D possibly matching TRBD1 (5 bases). The CDR3 is 12 amino acids. Trimming left V 5 bases short and J 5 bases short, with 9 bases between. Here the CDR3 reads CASSTGVTEAFF. The CDR3, as DNA: TGTGCCAGCAGTACGGGGGTAACTGAAGCTTTCTTT.

CDR3 loop: CASSPERVPGRYF. The CDR3 DNA follows: TGTGCCAGCAGCCCAGAACGGGTCCCGGGGAGGTACTTC. The rearrangement joins TRBV11-2 to TRBJ2-7; perhaps TRBD2 as D (5 bases). The CDR3 consists of 13 residues. Trimming shortened V by 5 bases and J by 12 bases, and 20 bases separated the two germline ends. CDR1 and CDR2 from the germline V gene are SGHAT and FQNNGV. The full variable domain, its missing parts supplied by reference TRBV11-2 and TRBJ2-7, is EAGVAQSPRYKIIEKRQSVAFWCNPISGHATLYWYQQILGQGPKLLIQFQNNGVVDDSQLPKDRFSAERLKGVDSTLKIQPAKLEDSAVYLCASSPERVPGRYFGPGTRLTVT.

V usage is TRBV7-8 and J usage is TRBJ1-3; TRBD1 matches 7 bases. Germline V gene data show CDR1 as SGHVS and CDR2 as FQNEAQ. The CDR3 is 13 residues long. The V gene end was trimmed by 4 bases and the J gene end by 7 bases; junction bases not matched to a gene: 4. This chain's CDR3 is CASSSPRGNTIYF. In nucleotides, the CDR3 is TGTGCCAGCAGCTCACCCAGGGGGAACACCATATATTTT.

This chain joins TRBV27 and TRBJ2-7; D remains ambiguous. Germline V gene lookup returns CDR1 MNHEY and CDR2 SMNVEV (reference sequence). V was clipped by 0 bases and J by 1 base, with 16 bases between them. The CDR3 consists of 17 residues. CDR3 region: CASSLSVSVGRSYEQYF. DNA for the CDR3: TGTGCCAGCAGTTTATCCGTATCAGTGGGCAGATCCTACGAGCAGTACTTC.

This clone has only one observation. This chain connects TRBV4-2 to TRBJ1-3, with a weak D call TRBD1 (5 bases). Germline CDR1 reads LGHNA; CDR2 reads YNFKEQ. The ends were cut back, 0 bases at V and 0 bases at J, with 9 bases in the middle. The CDR3 spans 16 residues. For the CDR3, the DNA is TGTGCCAGCAGCCAAGATACGGGGGGCTCTGGAAACACCATATATTTT. Residues: CASSQDTGGSGNTIYF.

The CDR3 reads CATSGPNTGELFF. The CDR3 nucleotides read TGTGCCACCAGTGGGCCGAACACCGGGGAGCTGTTTTTT. The V and J genes are TRBV24-1 and TRBJ2-2; D not resolved. CDR3 length: 13 residues. V was clipped by 5 bases and J by 0 bases, with 3 bases between them. CDR1 is KGHDR and CDR2 is SFDVKD in the germline V gene.

The count of this clone is one. V is TRBV18 and J is TRBJ1-1; 8 bases line up with TRBD1. This CDR3 has 14 amino acids. The germline gives CDR1 KGHSH, CDR2 LQKENI. The J segment lost 3 bases and the V segment lost 4 bases, leaving 4 bases of the junction unmatched. The chain's CDR3 is CASSRTGWDTEAFF. Written as DNA, the CDR3 is TGTGCCAGCTCACGGACAGGGTGGGACACTGAAGCTTTCTTT.

This chain connects TRBV21-1 to TRBJ1-1; the DNA was not compared with TRBD1, the D call given in the table. TRBV21-1 is a known pseudogene. The CDR3 has 16 residues. The CDR3 here is CASSLKKFRGYTEAFF. The DNA of the CDR3 is TGTGCCAGCAGCCTGAAAAAGTTCAGGGGTTACACTGAAGCTTTCTTT.

V gene TRBV5-1 combines with J gene TRBJ1-2, with a weak D call TRBD1 (5 bases). Germline V gene data show CDR1 as SGHRS and CDR2 as YFSETQ. This CDR3 is 14 amino acids long. The V and J ends lost 4 bases and 6 bases respectively, with 16 bases between them. CDR3 sequence: CASSPSGGSNGYTF. The CDR3 nucleotides are TGCGCCAGCAGCCCTTCGGGGGGATCTAATGGCTACACCTTC.

This chain connects TRBV3-1 (or the pseudogene TRBV3-2) to TRBJ2-2, with D uncertain. The CDR3 covers 14 residues. Germline V gene sequence: CDR1 LGHDT, CDR2 YNNKEL (reference sequence). Trimming removed 4 bases at V and 1 base at J, with 7 bases between. DNA of the CDR3: TGTGCCAGCAGCCCCAATTGGAACACCGGGGAGCTGTTTTTT. Protein product: CASSPNWNTGELFF.

This chain joins TRBV15 and TRBJ1-5, with a weak D call TRBD1 (6 bases). V was clipped by 5 bases and J by 1 base, with 9 bases between them. The CDR3 length is 14 residues. Per the germline V gene, CDR1 is LNHNV and CDR2 is YYDKDF (reference sequence). This CDR3 is CATSPGQSNQPQHF. In nucleotides, the CDR3 is TGTGCCACCAGCCCTGGACAGAGCAATCAGCCCCAGCATTTT. Together with reference TRBV15 and TRBJ1-5, the CDR3 gives the full variable domain: DAMVIQNPRYQVTQFGKPVTLSCSQTLNHNVMYWYQQKSSQAPKLLFHYYDKDFNNEADTPDNFQSRRPNTSFCFLDIRSPGLGDTAMYLCATSPGQSNQPQHFGDGTRLSIL.

The V gene is TRBV5-1, the J gene TRBJ2-5; weak D call: TRBD2 (7 bases). Trimming pared 7 bases from V and 9 bases from J, leaving 34 bases between. This CDR3 comprises 18 residues. Germline-derived CDR1 and CDR2 are SGHRS and YFSETQ. CDR3 nucleotides: TGCGCCAGCTGCTCGGACGGACTAGGGGGGGGCCGGGGGGTGGCCCAGTACTTC. It translates to CASCSDGLGGGRGVAQYF.

The chain employs TRBV21-1 and TRBJ1-2; TRBD1, the table's D call, lacks a check against the DNA. TRBV21-1 is a documented pseudogene. This CDR3 has 14 amino acids. In DNA form, the CDR3 reads TGTGCCAGCAGCAACAGGATTACCCTCTATGGCTACACCTTC. This gives the protein CASSNRITLYGYTF.

V is TRBV19 and J is TRBJ2-3; maybe TRBD2 (5 bases). V was cut by 7 bases and J by 2 bases, with 16 bases left in between. The CDR3 has 15 amino acids. Per the germline V gene, CDR1 is LNHDA and CDR2 is SQIVND (reference sequence). The chain's CDR3 is CASTLEPGFTDTQYF. The CDR3 DNA reads TGTGCCAGTACCTTAGAGCCGGGGTTCACAGATACGCAGTATTTT.

This clone has more than one count but fewer than ten. The chain couples TRBV28 to TRBJ2-7; D remains ambiguous. The CDR3 contains 13 residues. V was pared by 11 bases and J by 0 bases, with 14 bases between. CDR1 and CDR2 from the germline V gene are MDHEN and SYDVKM. CDR3 residues: CAVQRPSSYEQYF. The CDR3 region has the DNA TGTGCCGTGCAGCGACCGAGCTCCTACGAGCAGTACTTC.

V usage is TRBV20-1 and J usage is TRBJ2-5, with TRBD2 matching over 12 bases. The V gene end was trimmed by 3 bases and the J gene end by 3 bases; junction bases not matched to a gene: 14. Germline V gene sequence: CDR1 DFQATT, CDR2 SNEGSKA (reference sequence). The CDR3 is 18 amino acids. The CDR3 bases are TGCAGTGCTAGTGCCTGGGGTTCTAGCGGGAGGGCCGAAGAGACCCAGTACTTC. It is translated as CSASAWGSSGRAEETQYF.

V and J are TRBV4-3 and TRBJ2-3; 9 bases are shared with TRBD1. V shed 4 bases, J shed 4 bases, and the junction held 21 bases outside the gene matches. The CDR3 runs 20 residues. The germline CDR1 and CDR2 sequences are LGHNA and YSLEER. Here the CDR3 reads CASSRRTPGGTQGASDTQYF. The CDR3 region has the DNA TGCGCCAGCAGCCGTAGAACTCCAGGTGGTACACAGGGGGCTTCAGATACGCAGTATTTT.

The chain links TRBV28 to TRBJ1-1, with 8 bases matching TRBD1. The CDR3 contains 14 residues. After removal of 6 bases from V and 0 bases from J, the junction contained 3 bases not matched to a gene. Germline CDR1 reads MDHEN; CDR2 reads SYDVKM. The CDR3 here is CASSTGGVNTEAFF. The CDR3 DNA reads TGTGCCAGCAGCACAGGGGGTGTGAACACTGAAGCTTTCTTT. Full variable domain (remainder filled in from reference TRBV28 and TRBJ1-1): DVKVTQSSRYLVKRTGEKVFLECVQDMDHENMFWYRQDPGLGLRLIYFSYDVKMKEKGDIPEGYSVSREKKERFSLILESASTNQTSMYLCASSTGGVNTEAFFGQGTRLTVV.

The V call is TRBV5-6, the J call TRBJ1-2; 10 nucleotides match TRBD1. The CDR3 totals 15 residues. With 0 bases clipped from V and 13 bases from J, the junction kept 12 bases outside the gene matches. In germline, CDR1 is SGHDT, CDR2 YYEEEE. CDR3 sequence: CASSLVVRDRGSGTF. The CDR3 DNA sequence: TGTGCCAGCAGCTTGGTGGTTCGGGACAGGGGATCGGGCACCTTC.

The genes are TRBV28 and TRBJ1-4; TRBD1 might be the D (5 bases). Trimming took 3 bases from V and 8 from J, leaving 13 bases between them. The CDR3 runs 14 residues. CDR1 and CDR2 (germline): MDHEN, SYDVKM. The CDR3 coding sequence is TGTGCCAGCAGTTTGGGGGGAAACAGCGAAAAACTGTTTTTT. Translated, it gives CASSLGGNSEKLFF.

The chain links TRBV5-4 to TRBJ2-1, with 10 bases identical to TRBD2. V dropped 4 bases and J dropped 3; count of bases not matched to a gene: 7. The CDR3 length is 16 residues. Germline CDR1 is SGHNT and CDR2 is YYREEE (reference sequence). The CDR3 DNA reads TGTGCCAGCAGCCCACGGACTAGCGGTATCTACAATGAGCAGTTCTTC. This codes for CASSPRTSGIYNEQFF.

The chain employs TRBV19 and TRBJ1-4; TRBD1 might be the D (6 bases). The V end was cut by 6 bases, the J end by 1 base, with 12 bases between. Germline V gene lookup returns CDR1 LNHDA and CDR2 SQIVND (reference sequence). The CDR3 is 15 amino acids. CDR3 DNA: TGTGCCAGTAGGCAAAACAGGGTAACTAATGAAAAACTGTTTTTT. Amino acid sequence: CASRQNRVTNEKLFF.

Turning to this clone: At the DNA level, this CDR3 is encoded by other sequences in the same sample as well. The J gene is TRBJ1-6, the V gene TRBV7-8, with D perhaps matching TRBD1 (6 bases). CDR3 length: 15 residues. Germline V gene lookup returns CDR1 SGHVS and CDR2 FQNEAQ. V lost 7 bases and J 6 bases, leaving 16 bases between the germline ends. CDR3 nucleotide sequence: TGTGCCAGCACCCCCGCGACAGGATCTAATTCACCCCTCCACTTT. This codes for CASTPATGSNSPLHF.

This rearrangement joins TRBV27 to TRBJ2-5; 10 positions match TRBD1. CDR1 is MNHEY, CDR2 SMNVEV, per germline (reference sequence). The V gene end was trimmed by 1 base and the J gene end by 4 bases; junction bases not matched to a gene: 3. CDR3 length: 15 residues. The CDR3: CASSLLGQGRETQYF. CDR3 bases: TGTGCCAGCAGTTTATTGGGACAGGGGAGAGAGACCCAGTACTTC.

The chain links TRBV5-4 to TRBJ1-2, with 7 bases that match TRBD1. This CDR3 is built from 14 residues. The germline V gene encodes CDR1 SGHNT and CDR2 YYREEE (reference sequence). V was clipped by 3 bases and J by 4 bases; unmatched bases: 6. This CDR3 is CASSSRQGRYGYTF. In DNA form, the CDR3 reads TGTGCCAGCAGCTCAAGACAGGGTCGCTATGGCTACACCTTC.

The chain links TRBV6-6 to TRBJ1-2; 9 nucleotides align to TRBD1. Germline V gene sequence: CDR1 MNHNY, CDR2 SVGAGI (reference sequence). V dropped 6 bases and J dropped 7; count of bases not matched to a gene: 6. CDR3 size: 13 residues. The CDR3 protein is CASRPGQGTGYTF. As DNA, the CDR3 is TGTGCCAGCAGACCGGGACAGGGTACTGGCTACACCTTC.